The clone carrying this T cell receptor beta chain was seen at least ten times. The assay was immunoSEQ multiplex PCR, and TCRdb's table has in-frame clones only and misses some. Among some 150,000 clones listed, approximately 89% were seen once. This CDR3 contains 15 residues. Germline CDR1 SEHNR, CDR2 FQNEAQ (reference sequence). V was pared by 2 bases and J by 5 bases, with 12 bases between. The data were obtained in a study of blood T cell repertoires in COVID-19. Sequencing was performed on peripheral blood. This sequence originates from a human donor in a cohort sampled during active COVID-19. V is TRBV7-9 and J is TRBJ2-2; D call uncertain. In DNA, the CDR3 is TGTGCCAGCAGCTTAAACAGTGGCTTAACCGGGGAGCTGTTTTTT. Protein sequence: CASSLNSGLTGELFF.